This T cell receptor beta chain was profiled in a study of blood T cell repertoires in COVID-19 (dated by TCRdb to 2019 to 2021). With regard to the full study: Collaborator samples came from the United States, Italy and Spain and covered acute and convalescent phases of COVID-19. The material from the prospective study consisted of cDNA or gDNA derived from T cells, B-cell-depleted T cells, or PBMCs. Deeply sampled blood TCRbeta repertoires from subjects exposed to, actively infected with, or recovered from COVID-19 were included in the dataset. The repertoires were made available in a free public database intended to serve as a resource for research on the immune response to SARS-CoV-2. The samples were drawn from the first 160 participants of the ongoing ImmuneRACE study and from 1,200 or so subjects provided by 6 global collaborators. The sample metadata nearly always contained a de-identified subject ID, COVID-19 status, age in years and sex. Where available, HLA class I and class II types were taken from metadata supplied by the sample provider and were not determined by assay-based typing.

Spanning cysteine to phenylalanine, the CDR3 consists of 15 amino acids. The retained sequence is limited to the CDR3, 45 bases, with the frame set at the first base. Trimming leaves V shorter by 3 bases and J shorter by 3 bases, with the junction holding 4 bases beyond the gene matches. In the germline V gene, CDR1 corresponds to SNHLY and CDR2 to FYNNEI. Worth noting for this clone: Its antigen has not been determined. No quality values exist for individual bases; no much larger clone is one base distant.

TCRbeta CDR3 regions were amplified from genomic DNA by means of the immunoSEQ Assay, a bias-controlled multiplex PCR. Concerning the study's data processing: Within the assay, amplification of reference gene primers was used to estimate how many nucleated cells each sample contained. Sequence reads were collapsed and filtered to measure the absolute abundance of every unique TCRbeta CDR3 rearrangement. For each sample, productive Simpson clonality was calculated by taking the square root of Simpson's diversity index across productive rearrangements. The table was pulled from immuneACCESS by TCRdb, which kept in-frame rearrangements only. Such tables lose some clones; where checked, under half of the loss comes from unresolved V genes, and the rest has no known cause. Clone size and the V and J calls come from that table; the DNA yielded D and trimming. This sample gives approximately 90,000 clones in total; 82% of them show up just once. The ten largest clones take up 1.2% of the sample.

Whole blood was collected in K2EDTA tubes by collaborating institutions according to the institutions' own protocols. Collaborator samples were shipped for TCRbeta analysis as frozen whole blood, isolated PBMCs, or DNA extracted from either sample type. Overall results and qualifications from the work: The amount of clinical and demographic metadata varied by source and participant and was provided uncurated.

This TCR derives from a woman at least 80 years old with acute or convalescent COVID-19. The V gene is TRBV2 and the J gene is TRBJ2-3; the central 9 bases match TRBD2. Sample: peripheral blood. Here the CDR3 is given as CASSEVAGETDTQYF. The base sequence is TGTGCCAGCAGTGAGGTAGCGGGAGAGACAGATACGCAGTATTTT.